What follows are 31 T cell receptor beta chains derived from one specimen sequenced in a study of early T cells in non-severe SARS-CoV-2 infection. TCRdb recomputed calls from the 5' RACE reads with MiXCR, one row per CDR3 protein. The sample has tens of thousands of distinct CDR3 sequences, 12% seen once. The sample consisted of whole blood, taken at baseline. Source of these receptors: an adult who was a healthcare worker with PCR-confirmed SARS-CoV-2 infection or an uninfected control (not recorded which).

This clonotype was picked up a small number of times. The rearrangement links TRBV5-1 to TRBJ1-4; D is ambiguous. The CDR3 runs to 15 residues. Germline CDR1 is SGHRS and CDR2 is YFSETQ. Trimming cost V 9 bases and J 5 bases, with 20 bases left between them. In nucleotides, the CDR3 is TGCGCCACAGCGCGGACGGCAGACTTAAATGAAAAACTGTTTTTT. This translates into CATARTADLNEKLFF.

This clonotype was observed a few times. V and J are TRBV3-1 and TRBJ2-1; tentative D call: TRBD1 (5 bases). This CDR3 has 15 residues. The germline CDR1 and CDR2 sequences are LGHDT and YNNKEL (reference sequence). The ends were cut back, 1 base at V and 2 bases at J, with 9 bases in the middle. CDR3 sequence (DNA): TGTGCCAGCAGCCAAGTTCCAGGGCCCTACAATGAGCAGTTCTTC. It is translated as CASSQVPGPYNEQFF.

CDR3 nucleotides: TGCAGCGTCGGCCCCGTAGGGGAGACCCAGTACTTC. It encodes CSVGPVGETQYF. The V call is TRBV29-1, the J call TRBJ2-5, with D hard to call. Germline V gene data show CDR1 as SQVTM and CDR2 as ANQGSEA. The CDR3 extends over 12 amino acids. V was cut by 6 bases and J by 5 bases, with 13 bases left in between.

This chain connects TRBV6-2 or TRBV6-3 to TRBJ2-7; possibly TRBD2 for D (5 bases). Trimming pared 5 bases from V and 6 bases from J, leaving 14 bases between. Germline loops: CDR1 MNHEY, CDR2 SVGEGT. The CDR3 covers 13 residues. The CDR3 DNA reads as TGTGCCAGCAGTCCCAACGCCGGGGTCGAGCAGTACTTC. Protein product: CASSPNAGVEQYF.

This clonotype appeared many times. The chain has TRBV11-2 and TRBJ1-1; 7 nucleotides match TRBD1. Germline trimming cut 4 bases from V and 0 bases from J; bases unmatched to any gene: 5. The length of the CDR3 is 15 residues. The germline CDR1 and CDR2 sequences are SGHAT and FQNNGV. The CDR3 region has the DNA TGTGCCAGCAGCTCCGACAGGGTCATGAACACTGAAGCTTTCTTT. Its translation is CASSSDRVMNTEAFF.

The rearrangement joins TRBV11-2 to TRBJ2-5; perhaps TRBD1 as D (5 bases). Germline values: CDR1 SGHAT, CDR2 FQNNGV. The CDR3 is 18 residues long. Trimming took off 5 bases at V and 7 bases at J, with 29 bases between the two ends. CDR3 protein: CASSRATAQRTLRGTQYF. In DNA, the CDR3 is TGTGCCAGCAGCCGAGCGACAGCTCAGAGGACCCTTCGAGGGACCCAGTACTTC.

J is TRBJ2-7 and V is TRBV29-1; D not resolved. The CDR3 runs 12 residues. Germline loops: CDR1 SQVTM, CDR2 ANQGSEA. Trimming removed 5 bases from V and 3 bases from J, with 11 bases in between. DNA for the CDR3: TGCAGCGTTTGGGGTTTGAACTACGAGCAGTACTTC. Translation gives CSVWGLNYEQYF.

This clonotype was seen at least ten times. The chain combines TRBV12-3 or TRBV12-4 with TRBJ1-6; D is ambiguous. Trimming took 1 base from V and 8 from J, leaving 15 bases between them. CDR3 length: 16 residues. In DNA form, the CDR3 reads TGTGCCAGCAGTTTAGAGTGGGAACATCTGGATTCACCCCTCCACTTT. It is translated as CASSLEWEHLDSPLHF.

The gene calls are TRBV11-2 and TRBJ1-1; D call uncertain. The CDR3 extends over 14 amino acids. The V gene's germline CDR1 is SGHAT and CDR2 FQNNGV. Trimming shortened V by 2 bases and J by 1 base, and 8 bases separated the two germline ends. CDR3 in DNA: TGTGCCAGCAGCTTAAATCGGCGGAACACTGAAGCTTTCTTT. This translates into CASSLNRRNTEAFF.

The chain joins TRBV10-3 to TRBJ2-7; 8 bases are shared with TRBD1. The length of the CDR3 is 13 residues. V shed 6 bases and J 7 bases; nucleotides not matched to a gene: 8. Germline V lookup: CDR1 ENHRY, CDR2 SYGVKD. The chain's CDR3 is CAIRTRTGKEQYF. In nucleotides, the CDR3 is TGTGCCATCAGAACCCGGACAGGGAAGGAGCAGTACTTC.

V and J are TRBV12-3 or TRBV12-4 and TRBJ1-5; D ambiguous. V shed 3 bases and J shed 2 bases, with 11 bases lying between them. This CDR3 has 15 residues. The CDR3 DNA reads as TGTGCCAGCAGTTTTACCCGGGAGCGCAATCAGCCCCAGCATTTT. Translation: CASSFTRERNQPQHF.

This clonotype was counted between two and nine times. The V call is TRBV6-5, the J call TRBJ2-2, with 9 bases aligning to TRBD1. In germline, CDR1 is MNHEY, CDR2 SVGAGI. The ends lost 2 bases at V and 5 bases at J; junction bases unmatched: 3. CDR3 length: 15 residues. The CDR3 loop is CASSYDGQGTGELFF. In nucleotides, the CDR3 is TGTGCCAGCAGTTACGACGGACAGGGGACCGGGGAGCTGTTTTTT.

This clonotype was observed many times. The CDR3 reads CSARGRQGVSYEQYF. The CDR3 coding sequence is TGCAGTGCTAGGGGGAGACAGGGGGTATCCTACGAGCAGTACTTC. This chain connects TRBV20-1 to TRBJ2-7; TRBD1 agrees at 9 bases. The junction had 7 bases not matched to a gene; V was cut back by 3 bases and J by 1 base. CDR3 length: 15 amino acids. Germline loops: CDR1 DFQATT, CDR2 SNEGSKA (reference sequence).

The CDR3 coding sequence is TGTGCCAGCGGCCCGGGAGAGACCCAGTACTTC. Protein product: CASGPGETQYF. J is TRBJ2-5 and V is TRBV2; the D is unclear. Trimming stripped 8 bases from V and 4 bases from J, with 8 bases between. The CDR3 runs 11 residues. CDR1 is SNHLY and CDR2 is FYNNEI in the germline V gene.

The chain employs TRBV20-1 and TRBJ2-7; no clear D. The CDR3 is made up of 12 amino acids. Between the trimmed V and J ends, which lost 4 bases and 5 bases, there was a span of 12 bases. CDR1 and CDR2 (germline): DFQATT, SNEGSKA (reference sequence). As DNA, the CDR3 is TGCAGTGCTATCGACGGGTCCCACGAGCAGTACTTC. Amino acid sequence: CSAIDGSHEQYF.

The chain joins TRBV7-6 to TRBJ2-5; D is possibly TRBD1 (6 bases). The CDR3 consists of 13 residues. The V and J ends lost 4 bases and 5 bases respectively, with 11 bases between them. The germline CDR1 and CDR2 sequences are SGHVS and FNYEAQ. The DNA for the CDR3 is TGTGCCAGCAGCTCCGACAGGAGTGAGACCCAGTACTTC. This encodes CASSSDRSETQYF.

There are many counts of this clonotype. The genes are TRBV27 and TRBJ2-1; 10 bases align to TRBD2. The junction had 11 bases not matched to a gene; V was cut back by 5 bases and J by 10 bases. This CDR3 has 15 residues. Germline V lookup: CDR1 MNHEY, CDR2 SMNVEV (reference sequence). CDR3 nucleotide sequence: TGTGCCAGCAGTCCACTAGCGGGGCTTTTGGGGGAGCAGTTCTTC. Protein sequence: CASSPLAGLLGEQFF.

The chain joins TRBV5-1 to TRBJ2-3; tentatively, D is TRBD1 (6 bases). V gave up 4 bases and J gave up 3 bases, with 15 bases separating them. Germline V CDR1 and CDR2: SGHRS, YFSETQ. This CDR3 has 15 residues. CDR3: CASSGLGQGTDTQYF. CDR3 coding DNA: TGCGCCAGCAGCGGGCTGGGGCAGGGGACAGATACGCAGTATTTT.

This clonotype appeared a single time. V usage is TRBV28 and J usage is TRBJ1-1, with 10 nucleotides matching TRBD1. This CDR3 contains 16 residues. Germline V gives CDR1 MDHEN, CDR2 SYDVKM. For the CDR3, the DNA is TGTGTCGCCAGCAGTCCCGGACAGGGGGAAAGCACTGAAGCTTTCTTT. This gives the protein CVASSPGQGESTEAFF.

The rearrangement links TRBV5-1 to TRBJ2-2; D may match TRBD1 or TRBD2 (5 bases each). V was trimmed by 2 bases and J by 4 bases, leaving 12 bases between them. Germline CDR1 is SGHRS and CDR2 is YFSETQ. The CDR3 extends over 15 amino acids. CDR3 residues: CASSLPGAGTGELFF. The DNA of the CDR3 is TGCGCCAGCAGCTTACCCGGGGCGGGCACCGGGGAGCTGTTTTTT. The full variable domain, with the rest looked up from reference TRBV5-1 and TRBJ2-2, is KAGVTQTPRYLIKTRGQQVTLSCSPISGHRSVSWYQQTPGQGLQFLFEYFSETQRNKGNFPGRFSGRQFSNSRSEMNVSTLELGDSALYLCASSLPGAGTGELFFGEGSRLTVL.

CDR3 amino acids: CASSHQTGDEQYF. The CDR3 bases are TGTGCCAGCAGCCACCAGACAGGGGACGAGCAGTACTTC. This chain uses TRBV7-2 with TRBJ2-7, with 8 bases identical to TRBD1. Germline V gene data show CDR1 as SGHTA and CDR2 as FQGNSA. After removal of 5 bases from V and 5 bases from J, the junction contained 5 bases not matched to a gene. The CDR3 is 13 amino acids. Based on the CDR3 plus reference TRBV7-2 and TRBJ2-7, the full variable domain is GAGVSQSPSNKVTEKGKDVELRCDPISGHTALYWYRQSLGQGLEFLIYFQGNSAPDKSGLPSDRFSAERTGGSVSTLTIQRTQQEDSAVYLCASSHQTGDEQYFGPGTRLTVT.

This clonotype was observed a handful of times. The chain combines TRBV3-1 with TRBJ2-2, with D possibly matching TRBD2 (5 bases). Germline V gives CDR1 LGHDT, CDR2 YNNKEL (reference sequence). V lost 3 bases and J lost 6, with 8 bases in between. The CDR3 totals 13 residues. CDR3 bases: TGTGCCAGCAGCCAGCACGGGGCCGGGGAGCTGTTTTTT. Translated, it gives CASSQHGAGELFF.

This chain uses TRBV6-5 with TRBJ1-1; 7 bases match TRBD1. The V gene end was trimmed by 6 bases and the J gene end by 4 bases; junction bases not matched to a gene: 14. CDR3 length: 16 amino acids. Germline V gene data show CDR1 as MNHEY and CDR2 as SVGAGI. CDR3 protein: CASRTSSGGGGTEAFF. The CDR3 nucleotides are TGTGCCAGCAGGACCTCATCAGGGGGGGGAGGCACTGAAGCTTTCTTT.

This clonotype was counted between two and nine times. The rearrangement links TRBV7-2 to TRBJ2-3, with 9 bases lining up with TRBD1. The CDR3 is 15 residues long. CDR1 is SGHTA, CDR2 FQGNSA, per germline. Trimming removed 5 bases from V and 4 bases from J; junction bases left unmatched: 7. CDR3 in DNA: TGTGCCAGCAGCCCCGGGACAGGGTCGCCAGATACGCAGTATTTT. It specifies CASSPGTGSPDTQYF.

J is TRBJ2-1 and V is TRBV20-1, with D maybe TRBD1 (6 bases). CDR1 and CDR2 from the germline V gene are DFQATT and SNEGSKA (reference sequence). The CDR3 has 14 amino acids. Trimming stripped 5 bases from V and 4 bases from J, with 15 bases between. The CDR3 reads CSAAADRKYNEQFF. The CDR3 region has the DNA TGCAGTGCTGCCGCCGACAGGAAATACAATGAGCAGTTCTTC.

Only a few counts were recorded for this clonotype. This chain joins TRBV3-1 and TRBJ2-5; 10 bases map to TRBD2. The CDR3 has 14 amino acids. J lost 4 bases, V lost 7 bases, and 6 bases had no gene match. CDR1 LGHDT and CDR2 YNNKEL come from the germline V gene (reference sequence). The CDR3 DNA sequence: TGTGCCAGCACCCCAGCGGGGGGGTTAGAGACCCAGTACTTC. This encodes CASTPAGGLETQYF.

This clonotype came up many times. The chain is built from TRBV7-9 and TRBJ1-2; 9 bases align to TRBD1. Germline trimming cut 5 bases from V and 4 bases from J; bases unmatched to any gene: 8. Germline values: CDR1 SEHNR, CDR2 FQNEAQ (reference sequence). The CDR3 spans 15 residues. The CDR3, as DNA: TGTGCCAGCAGCATGGGACAGGGAGAGTCCTATGGCTACACCTTC. It yields the protein CASSMGQGESYGYTF. The whole variable domain, remainder taken from reference TRBV7-9 and TRBJ1-2, is DTGVSQNPRHKITKRGQNVTFRCDPISEHNRLYWYRQTLGQGPEFLTYFQNEAQLEKSRLLSDRFSAERPKGSFSTLEIQRTEQGDSAMYLCASSMGQGESYGYTFGSGTRLTVV.

The DNA of the CDR3 is TGTGCCAGCAGTTTCGCGGGACTAGCGGTCTACAATGAGCAGTTCTTC. Translation: CASSFAGLAVYNEQFF. The chain uses TRBV6-5 and TRBJ2-1; 11 nucleotides agree with TRBD2. The CDR3 length is 16 residues. The ends lost 4 bases at V and 3 bases at J; junction bases unmatched: 5. Germline V gives CDR1 MNHEY, CDR2 SVGAGI.

This clonotype was picked up one time. The chain is built from TRBV29-1 and TRBJ1-1; D remains unclear. Germline V gives CDR1 SQVTM, CDR2 ANQGSEA. The CDR3 sequence is 11 residues long. Here the CDR3 reads CRAEGNTEAFF. The CDR3 nucleotides are TGCAGGGCTGAGGGGAACACTGAAGCTTTCTTT.

J is TRBJ2-2 and V is TRBV20-1, with 8 bases fitting TRBD1. Per the germline V gene, CDR1 is DFQATT and CDR2 is SNEGSKA (reference sequence). V trimming: 6 bases; J trimming: 6 bases; junction bases outside the gene matches: 6. The CDR3 has 13 amino acids. CDR3 bases: TGCAGTGCCCCGGACAGGGTGCCCGGGGAGCTGTTTTTT. Protein product: CSAPDRVPGELFF.

This clonotype was seen only a few times. The chain combines TRBV6-1 with TRBJ1-2, with 8 positions matching TRBD1. V was clipped by 4 bases and J by 7 bases; unmatched bases: 11. Germline assignment: CDR1 MNHNS and CDR2 SASEGT. CDR3 length equals 15 residues. The CDR3 region is CASSAGTGSLRGYTF. The CDR3 nucleotides are TGTGCCAGCAGTGCTGGGACAGGATCTTTACGTGGCTACACCTTC.